This T cell receptor (beta chain) was documented in a study of response to subunit inactivated influenza vaccine. Study conclusions and caveats: After each seasonal influenza vaccination, few new T cells are recruited, the authors suggested.

Trimming took 8 bases from V and 1 from J; bases not matched to a gene: 6. There are 14 residues in the CDR3. Germline V gene lookup returns CDR1 LNHDA and CDR2 SQIVND (reference sequence). TCRdb reprocessed the RT-PCR reads via MiXCR and lists one record per CDR3 protein. The sample has a few hundred thousand distinct CDR3 sequences; over 20% are singletons. In its sample, this clonotype was seen a few times. Its specificity is unknown. The TCR originated in a man between 50 and 75 years old who received an inactivated influenza vaccine. This chain connects TRBV19 to TRBJ1-1, with 8 bases aligning to TRBD1. Sequenced material: PBMCs from blood, taken less than 22 months after vaccination. The chain's CDR3 is CASLTGQGNTEAFF. The DNA for the CDR3 is TGTGCCAGTCTGACCGGACAGGGGAACACTGAAGCTTTCTTT. Drawing the rest from reference TRBV19 and TRBJ1-1, the complete variable domain is DGGITQSPKYLFRKEGQNVTLSCEQNLNHDAMYWYRQDPGQGLRLIYYSQIVNDFQKGDIAEGYSVSREKKESFPLTVTSAQKNPTAFYLCASLTGQGNTEAFFGQGTRLTVV.